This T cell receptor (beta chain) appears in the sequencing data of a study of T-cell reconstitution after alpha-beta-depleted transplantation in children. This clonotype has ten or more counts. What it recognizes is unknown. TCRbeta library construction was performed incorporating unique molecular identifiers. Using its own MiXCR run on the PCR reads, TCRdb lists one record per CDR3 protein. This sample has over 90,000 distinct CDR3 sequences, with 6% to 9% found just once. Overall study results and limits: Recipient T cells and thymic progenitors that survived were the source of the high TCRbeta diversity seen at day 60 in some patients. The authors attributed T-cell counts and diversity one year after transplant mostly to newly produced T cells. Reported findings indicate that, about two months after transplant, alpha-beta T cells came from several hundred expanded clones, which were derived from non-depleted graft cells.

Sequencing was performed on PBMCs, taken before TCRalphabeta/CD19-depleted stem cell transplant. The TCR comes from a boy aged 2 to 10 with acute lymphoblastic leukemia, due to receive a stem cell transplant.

The CDR3 spells CASREHSTGELFF. The CDR3 DNA reads TGTGCCAGCAGAGAGCATTCCACCGGGGAGCTGTTTTTT. The V gene is TRBV2, the J gene TRBJ2-2; D is ambiguous. Trimming pared 6 bases from V and 4 bases from J, leaving 9 bases between. The CDR3 covers 13 residues. CDR1 SNHLY and CDR2 FYNNEI come from the germline V gene.